What follows describes a single T cell receptor beta chain. Primers: 60 Vbeta forward and 13 Jbeta reverse. Assay used: immunoSEQ multiplex PCR; TCRdb lists only in-frame clones, some missing. The table records about 120,000 clones, around 80% of them present only once. This record belongs to a study of cytomegalovirus exposure and HLA in healthy donors. CDR3 length: 15 residues. The rearrangement joins TRBV21-1 to TRBJ2-2; the D call TRBD2 from the table was never checked on the DNA. TRBV21-1 is deemed a pseudogene. The receptor was derived from a man aged 25-45 years in good health and CMV-seropositive. The sample was PBMCs. CDR3 DNA: TGTGCCAGCAGCAAAGGAGGGGGGGGCACCGGGGAGCTGTTTTTT. It encodes CASSKGGGGTGELFF.